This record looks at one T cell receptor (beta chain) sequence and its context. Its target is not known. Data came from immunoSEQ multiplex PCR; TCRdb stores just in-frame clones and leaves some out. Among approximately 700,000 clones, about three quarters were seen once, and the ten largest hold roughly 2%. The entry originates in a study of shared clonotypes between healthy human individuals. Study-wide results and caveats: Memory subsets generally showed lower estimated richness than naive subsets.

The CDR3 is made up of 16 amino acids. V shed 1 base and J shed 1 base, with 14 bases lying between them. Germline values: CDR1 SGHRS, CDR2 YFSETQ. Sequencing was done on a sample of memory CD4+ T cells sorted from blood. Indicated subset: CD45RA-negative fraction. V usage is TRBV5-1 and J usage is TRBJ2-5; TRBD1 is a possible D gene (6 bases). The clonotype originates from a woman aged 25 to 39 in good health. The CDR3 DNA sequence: TGCGCCAGCAGCTTGCGGGCAGGGGTACCCCAAGAGACCCAGTACTTC. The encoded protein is CASSLRAGVPQETQYF.